This TCR beta chain was sequenced for a study of T-cell memory formation after mild COVID-19. Background on the study: TCR clustering was largely donor specific.

Amplification by 5'RACE using constant-segment primers produced TCR alpha and TCR beta cDNA libraries that carried sample barcodes and UMIs. TCRdb fed the 5' RACE reads into MiXCR, producing one record per CDR3 protein. This repertoire shows a few hundred thousand distinct CDR3 sequences, around 28% found once; its top ten account for roughly 12%. This clonotype has only a few counts. Germline V gives CDR1 SGHTA, CDR2 FQGNSA. The CDR3 runs to 16 residues. With 4 bases clipped from V and 2 bases from J, the junction kept 5 bases outside the gene matches. This sequence originates from an adult woman who had mild COVID-19 (a few samples of this study predate the infection). Cell type and time point are not known. The chain combines TRBV7-2 with TRBJ2-3; 11 bases match TRBD2. Sequenced material: PBMCs or a T cell subset sorted from them (not recorded which). The CDR3 region is CASSSPGLADTDTQYF. CDR3 coding DNA: TGTGCCAGCAGCTCCCCGGGACTAGCGGACACAGATACGCAGTATTTT.